This is a list of T cell receptor beta chains from one sample in a study of blood T cell repertoires in COVID-19. TCRdb's table, derived via immunoSEQ multiplex PCR, lists solely in-frame clones and lacks some. The data show more than 300,000 clones, almost 90% seen once. The specimen sequenced was peripheral blood. These receptors came from a woman in her 70s with COVID-19, enrolled during active disease. The CDR3 runs from the conserved cysteine through the conserved F or W. The D gene is left open where the match is weak. Clone size is shown for a subset of rows, as once, few, many or a class of expanded clone.

CDR3 DNA: TGTGCCAGCAGTTCCCTCAGCGGGGGGTCCTCCTCCTACAATGAGCAGTTCTTC
CDR3 protein: CASSSLSGGSSSYNEQFF
V gene: TRBV28
clone size: NA
D gene: TRBD2
J gene: TRBJ2-1

CDR3 DNA: TGTGCCAGCAGCTTCTCCTCGGGGGGGGCTCAGCAGTACTTC
CDR3 protein: CASSFSSGGAQQYF
V gene: TRBV7-6
clone size: NA
D gene: TRBD2
J gene: TRBJ2-7

CDR3 DNA: TGTGCCACCAGTATCGGACTAGCCCCCTACGAGCAGTACTTC
CDR3 protein: CATSIGLAPYEQYF
V gene: TRBV15
clone size: NA
D gene: TRBD2
J gene: TRBJ2-7

CDR3 DNA: TGCAGCGCCGGGACAGACCCTTACGAGCAGTACTTC
CDR3 protein: CSAGTDPYEQYF
V gene: TRBV29-1
clone size: NA
D gene: TRBD1
J gene: TRBJ2-7

CDR3 DNA: TGTGCCAGCAGCTGGGACAGGGCTAACTATGGCTACACCTTC
CDR3 protein: CASSWDRANYGYTF
V gene: TRBV5-6
clone size: NA
D gene: TRBD1
J gene: TRBJ1-2

CDR3 DNA: TGTGCCAGCAGCTTATGGTCGGGAGGTCAGCCCCAGCATTTT
CDR3 protein: CASSLWSGGQPQHF
V gene: TRBV7-2
clone size: NA
D gene: NA
J gene: TRBJ1-5

CDR3 DNA: TGTGCCAGTAGTTCTCCGGGGTTGGCACCCAATGAGCAGTTCTTC
CDR3 protein: CASSSPGLAPNEQFF
V gene: TRBV19
clone size: NA
D gene: NA
J gene: TRBJ2-1

CDR3 DNA: TGCGCCAGCAGCACCGGGTTAGATACGCAGTATTTT
CDR3 protein: CASSTGLDTQYF
V gene: TRBV5-1
clone size: NA
D gene: NA
J gene: TRBJ2-3

CDR3 DNA: TGCGCCAGCAGCCCGGACATCGGCAATCAGCCCCAGCATTTT
CDR3 protein: CASSPDIGNQPQHF
V gene: TRBV5-1
clone size: NA
D gene: NA
J gene: TRBJ1-5

CDR3 DNA: TGTGCCAGCTCACTTTTGGACAGGAATCAGCCCCAGCATTTT
CDR3 protein: CASSLLDRNQPQHF
V gene: TRBV18
clone size: NA
D gene: TRBD1
J gene: TRBJ1-5

CDR3 DNA: TGTGCCAGCAGTCAGGGACAGGGTAATTCACCCCTCCACTTT
CDR3 protein: CASSQGQGNSPLHF
V gene: TRBV28
clone size: NA
D gene: TRBD1
J gene: TRBJ1-6

CDR3 DNA: TGTGCCAGCAGCCCGCGTGGGCCTAGCAATCAGCCCCAGCATTTT
CDR3 protein: CASSPRGPSNQPQHF
V gene: TRBV6-5
clone size: few
D gene: NA
J gene: TRBJ1-5

CDR3 DNA: TGTGCCAGCAGCTTGGATTTACCCCTAGCGGAGAGACGGGGTGAGCAGTTCTTC
CDR3 protein: CASSLDLPLAERRGEQFF
V gene: TRBV5-4
clone size: NA
D gene: TRBD2
J gene: TRBJ2-1

CDR3 DNA: TGTGCCAGCAGTGAAGAGCAGGGGGCGTCTTACGAGCAGTACTTC
CDR3 protein: CASSEEQGASYEQYF
V gene: TRBV25-1
clone size: NA
D gene: TRBD1
J gene: TRBJ2-7

CDR3 DNA: TGTGCCAGCAGTTATGCGGGGGCCTTATACGAGCAGTACTTC
CDR3 protein: CASSYAGALYEQYF
V gene: TRBV27
clone size: once
D gene: NA
J gene: TRBJ2-7

CDR3 DNA: TGCAGTGCTAGTAGGAGGCAGACTGGAAACACCATATATTTT
CDR3 protein: CSASRRQTGNTIYF
V gene: TRBV20-1
clone size: NA
D gene: NA
J gene: TRBJ1-3

CDR3 DNA: TGTGCCAGTAGGACAGGGGGCATGACTGAAGCTTTCTTT
CDR3 protein: CASRTGGMTEAFF
V gene: TRBV19
clone size: NA
D gene: TRBD1
J gene: TRBJ1-1

CDR3 DNA: TGCGCCAGCAGCTTGGGGCAGATGAACACTGAAGCTTTCTTT
CDR3 protein: CASSLGQMNTEAFF
V gene: TRBV5-1
clone size: NA
D gene: NA
J gene: TRBJ1-1

CDR3 DNA: TGTGCCACCAGCGGATGGGACAGGGATGGTGACTATGGCTACACCTTC
CDR3 protein: CATSGWDRDGDYGYTF
V gene: TRBV15
clone size: NA
D gene: TRBD1
J gene: TRBJ1-2

CDR3 DNA: TGTGCCAGCAGCAAAGCGCCCCTGGACAGACTAGCCAAAAACATTCAGTACTTC
CDR3 protein: CASSKAPLDRLAKNIQYF
V gene: TRBV21-1
clone size: NA
D gene: NA
J gene: TRBJ2-4

CDR3 DNA: TGTGCCAGTAGTATACCCAGCTACAATGAGCAGTTCTTC
CDR3 protein: CASSIPSYNEQFF
V gene: TRBV19
clone size: NA
D gene: NA
J gene: TRBJ2-1

CDR3 DNA: TGCGCCAGCAGCCTAGCTACAGGGGCGGGCACAGATACGCAGTATTTT
CDR3 protein: CASSLATGAGTDTQYF
V gene: TRBV5-1
clone size: NA
D gene: TRBD1
J gene: TRBJ2-3

CDR3 DNA: TGTGCCAGCAGCCCCGCACCTAGCGGGGGGGCGGATGAGCAGTTCTTC
CDR3 protein: CASSPAPSGGADEQFF
V gene: TRBV11-2
clone size: NA
D gene: TRBD2
J gene: TRBJ2-1

CDR3 DNA: TGTGCCAGCAGCGTAGGGACAGGGGGTGGTTGGGAGACCCAGTACTTC
CDR3 protein: CASSVGTGGGWETQYF
V gene: TRBV9
clone size: NA
D gene: TRBD1
J gene: TRBJ2-5

CDR3 DNA: TGTGCCACCAGGGGACTAGCGGGGGGGTTTTCGACAGATACGCAGTATTTT
CDR3 protein: CATRGLAGGFSTDTQYF
V gene: TRBV10-3
clone size: once
D gene: TRBD2
J gene: TRBJ2-3

CDR3 DNA: TGTGCCAGCAGTATTGGACAGATAGATGAGGGAGCTTTCTTT
CDR3 protein: CASSIGQIDEGAFF
V gene: TRBV5-4
clone size: NA
D gene: NA
J gene: TRBJ1-1

CDR3 DNA: TGTGCCAGCAGCGTAGGAGGCGGGGGCGAGAGAGAGACCCAGTACTTC
CDR3 protein: CASSVGGGGERETQYF
V gene: TRBV9
clone size: NA
D gene: NA
J gene: TRBJ2-5

CDR3 DNA: TGTGCCAGCAGTGACAGAGACAGAACCAATCAGCCCCAGCATTTT
CDR3 protein: CASSDRDRTNQPQHF
V gene: TRBV2
clone size: NA
D gene: NA
J gene: TRBJ1-5

CDR3 DNA: TGCGCCAGCAGCCAAGATTTTGGGACAGTTAATCAGCCCCAGCATTTT
CDR3 protein: CASSQDFGTVNQPQHF
V gene: TRBV4-3
clone size: NA
D gene: TRBD1
J gene: TRBJ1-5

CDR3 DNA: TGCGCCAGCAGCCAAGAGGCAGGGGGAGGCTATGGCTACACCTTC
CDR3 protein: CASSQEAGGGYGYTF
V gene: TRBV4-3
clone size: NA
D gene: TRBD1
J gene: TRBJ1-2

CDR3 DNA: TGTGCCAGCAGTGGGACAGGGGGCGAGGGTTCACCCCTCCACTTT
CDR3 protein: CASSGTGGEGSPLHF
V gene: TRBV25-1
clone size: NA
D gene: TRBD1
J gene: TRBJ1-6

CDR3 DNA: TGCGCCAGCAGAGCTAGATCCGACGACACCGGGGAGCTGTTTTTT
CDR3 protein: CASRARSDDTGELFF
V gene: TRBV4-1
clone size: once
D gene: NA
J gene: TRBJ2-2

CDR3 DNA: TGTGCCACCAGTGCCTCCGACAGGGCGACTAATGAAAAACTGTTTTTT
CDR3 protein: CATSASDRATNEKLFF
V gene: TRBV24-1
clone size: NA
D gene: TRBD1
J gene: TRBJ1-4

CDR3 DNA: TGTGCCTGGGGGGACAGCCCCTACGAGCAGTACTTC
CDR3 protein: CAWGDSPYEQYF
V gene: TRBV30
clone size: NA
D gene: TRBD1
J gene: TRBJ2-7

CDR3 DNA: TGCGCCAGCAGCCAACTACAGGTTCCCAGCACAGATACGCAGTATTTT
CDR3 protein: CASSQLQVPSTDTQYF
V gene: TRBV4-1
clone size: NA
D gene: NA
J gene: TRBJ2-3

CDR3 DNA: TGTGCCAGCAGCCCTCGGGTGAGCTCCTATAATTCACCCCTCCACTTT
CDR3 protein: CASSPRVSSYNSPLHF
V gene: TRBV5-8
clone size: NA
D gene: NA
J gene: TRBJ1-6

CDR3 DNA: TGTGCCATCAGTGAACCGGGAATAAGGGAGCAGTACTTC
CDR3 protein: CAISEPGIREQYF
V gene: TRBV10-3
clone size: NA
D gene: NA
J gene: TRBJ2-7

CDR3 DNA: TGTGCCATCAGTGAGTCGACTAACGGCCTGTATGGCTACACCTTC
CDR3 protein: CAISESTNGLYGYTF
V gene: TRBV10-3
clone size: NA
D gene: NA
J gene: TRBJ1-2

CDR3 DNA: TGCAGCGTCCCGCCAGGGGACCATGGCTACACCTTC
CDR3 protein: CSVPPGDHGYTF
V gene: TRBV29-1
clone size: once
D gene: NA
J gene: TRBJ1-2

CDR3 DNA: TGTGCCAGCAGCTTAGGACGGGGTTCAGATACGCAGTATTTT
CDR3 protein: CASSLGRGSDTQYF
V gene: TRBV13
clone size: NA
D gene: NA
J gene: TRBJ2-3

CDR3 DNA: TGTGCCAGCAGCTTAGAGCGGGGAGAGACCCAGTACTTC
CDR3 protein: CASSLERGETQYF
V gene: TRBV7-2
clone size: NA
D gene: TRBD2
J gene: TRBJ2-5

CDR3 DNA: TGTGCCAGCAGTCCCGGGACAGGGGCAAATGAGCAGTTCTTC
CDR3 protein: CASSPGTGANEQFF
V gene: TRBV7-9
clone size: NA
D gene: TRBD1
J gene: TRBJ2-1

CDR3 DNA: TGTGCCAGCAGGCCCGGGACAGGGGGCGCGTATGGCTACACCTTC
CDR3 protein: CASRPGTGGAYGYTF
V gene: TRBV7-2
clone size: once
D gene: TRBD1
J gene: TRBJ1-2

CDR3 DNA: TGTGCCAGCAGCTTGTACGAGGGGGTGTCCGAGCAGTACTTC
CDR3 protein: CASSLYEGVSEQYF
V gene: TRBV5-4
clone size: NA
D gene: NA
J gene: TRBJ2-7

CDR3 DNA: TGTGCCAGCAGCTTCCGGGGGCAAGAGACCCAGTACTTC
CDR3 protein: CASSFRGQETQYF
V gene: TRBV3-1/TRBV3-2
clone size: NA
D gene: NA
J gene: TRBJ2-5

CDR3 DNA: TGTGCCAGCAGCTGGGAGACAGGGTACTATGGCTACACCTTC
CDR3 protein: CASSWETGYYGYTF
V gene: TRBV5-4
clone size: NA
D gene: TRBD1
J gene: TRBJ1-2

CDR3 DNA: TGCAGCGCTCTCTCCTATGGCTACACCTTC
CDR3 protein: CSALSYGYTF
V gene: TRBV29-1
clone size: once
D gene: NA
J gene: TRBJ1-2

CDR3 DNA: TGCGCCAGCAGCTTGGTCGGGTATACGAACACCGGGGAGCTGTTTTTT
CDR3 protein: CASSLVGYTNTGELFF
V gene: TRBV5-1
clone size: NA
D gene: NA
J gene: TRBJ2-2

CDR3 DNA: TGCGCCAGCAGCTTGAGACAGGGGGCCGATACGCAGTATTTT
CDR3 protein: CASSLRQGADTQYF
V gene: TRBV5-1
clone size: NA
D gene: TRBD1
J gene: TRBJ2-3

CDR3 DNA: TGTGCCACCAGTGAGGGGGGCACTGAAGCTTTCTTT
CDR3 protein: CATSEGGTEAFF
V gene: TRBV24-1
clone size: once
D gene: NA
J gene: TRBJ1-1

CDR3 DNA: TGCGCCAGCAGCTCTCGACCGGGACAGGGGAATTCACCCCTCCACTTT
CDR3 protein: CASSSRPGQGNSPLHF
V gene: TRBV5-1
clone size: NA
D gene: TRBD1
J gene: TRBJ1-6

CDR3 DNA: TGCAGCGGGGGGGACAGAAACACTGAAGCTTTCTTT
CDR3 protein: CSGGDRNTEAFF
V gene: TRBV29-1
clone size: NA
D gene: TRBD1
J gene: TRBJ1-1